The TCR beta chain under discussion was sequenced for a study of T cells in Graves' hyperthyroidism and ophthalmopathy (dated by TCRdb to the late 2010s). Background on the whole study: Peripheral blood was collected at initial diagnosis, before any treatment. To identify TCR V-J signatures that set the groups apart, the researchers used a discovery cohort of 100 patients, made up of 43 with Graves' ophthalmopathy and about 60 with stable Graves' hyperthyroidism. Whether ophthalmopathy could be predicted prospectively was tested in an independent validation cohort made up of some 20 hyperthyroidism patients plus 17 patients who later progressed to ophthalmopathy. The 75 to 100 discovery patients were divided at random into training and test sets in a 7:3 ratio. In over five Graves' hyperthyroidism patients, the study also compared T-cell repertoires from thyroid tissue with T-cell repertoires from blood. After sampling, hyperthyroidism patients received methimazole starting at 30 mg daily, and ophthalmopathy patients received high-dose intravenous methylprednisolone. TCR Vbeta CDR3 sequencing of roughly 140 peripheral blood samples (approximately 44 ophthalmopathy, under 80 hyperthyroidism and some 17 progressor patients) is reported in the paper.

TCR beta CDR3 regions were amplified from RNA transcripts. The first round of RT-PCR for the TCR CDR3 was performed with the HTBI primer set and the Qiagen OneStep RT-PCR kit. Libraries were constructed in a second round of multiplex PCR, after which size selection and purification were carried out. The libraries were sequenced on an Illumina HiSeq2000 using paired-end 100 bp reads. From the authors' description of their analysis: SOAPnuke was used to process the raw data, throwing out any read that contained adapters or uncalled bases, had a mean Phred below 15, or lacked an exact constant-primer or identifier match. High-quality paired reads were merged using COPE v1.2.5, and each unique nucleotide sequence was defined as a clonotype. Clonotypes were aligned to IMGT TRBV, TRBD and TRBJ reference segments using MiTCR v1.1. The analysis included only V-J combinations with a frequency above 0.0001, which together covered 99% to 99.2% of the repertoires. The TCS score was defined as the ratio of F50 (clonal expansion) to E x V (chaos), calculated using BLOSUM62-based TCRdist between CDR3 peptides within each V-J. Welch's t-statistics and random forest reduced around 510 V-J features to some 14, which were used in a naive Bayes classifier (R e1071). The public reads were reprocessed in TCRdb via fastp at Q25 and MiXCR, keeping in-frame beta chains. Duplicate CDR3 protein sequences are folded into a single record with the most common DNA and genes. Here the V and J calls rest on TCRdb's processing, not on the authors' analysis. This sample is represented by 450,000 to 650,000 distinct CDR3 sequences; 14% of them were singletons. Jointly, the top ten make up 6.5% to 9% of the sample.

On the study overall, not on this receptor specifically: In cross-validation, a model built on a 13 V-J signature told ophthalmopathy apart from stable hyperthyroidism with approximately 91% sensitivity and 81% to 82% specificity, and in testing the same model reached 80%/75%. Blood samples also contained most of the expanded thyroid clonotypes (frequency above 0.001), which suggests that blood repertoires may reflect thyroid immune responses. In validation, the model predicted progression to ophthalmopathy a median of 6.5 months before onset, with roughly 70% sensitivity and more than 72% specificity. Sample size was not statistically predetermined, and blinding of investigators to group allocation was not performed.

The germline V gene provides CDR1 SNHLY and CDR2 FYNNEI. V is trimmed back by 1 base and J by 2 bases, and the junction contains 1 base that no gene match accounts for. Taken from cysteine to phenylalanine, the CDR3 has 16 residues. Only CDR3 DNA remains: 48 bases, in frame from the first base. Moderately to severely active disease, a Clinical Activity Score of at least 3, a NOSPECS grade of at least 4, and a duration under 3 months were present in ophthalmopathy patients. Patients with uncontrolled infections, other autoimmune diseases, pregnancy or lactation were excluded. Diagnoses were established on the basis of clinical symptoms, serum thyroxine and TRAb, thyroid ultrasound, and orbital computed tomography. PBMCs were isolated from more than 8 ml of fresh peripheral blood by Ficoll-Paque density gradient centrifugation. Total RNA was extracted with Trizol reagent, and quality was checked on an Agilent 2100 Bioanalyzer.

This clonotype has a count of ten or more. The specificity of this receptor is unknown. No base-level quality is on record; no much larger clone is a single base apart. This sequence uses TRBV2 and TRBJ1-5; the junction holds 11 bases that match TRBD1. This receptor was identified in a woman aged 18-35 years with Graves' ophthalmopathy. Material for sequencing was blood. The sequenced DNA is TGTGCCAGCAGTGAAGGGACAGGGGGCGGCAATCAGCCCCAGCATTTT. This sequence encodes CASSEGTGGGNQPQHF.